The rows below give T cell receptor beta chains drawn from one sample of a study of CD8 T cells in Susac syndrome. Each CDR3 protein gets one entry after TCRdb re-called the immunoSEQ multiplex PCR reads with MiXCR. The sample includes roughly 250,000 distinct CDR3 sequences, 90% to 96% of them seen just once. The sample comprised CD4+ T cells from PBMCs. The receptors here all came from a human donor with Susac syndrome. CDR3s leave out the opening cysteine and the closing phenylalanine or tryptophan.

TRBV20-1	TRBJ1-1	SARSDLQGRRTEAF
TRBV20-1	TRBJ2-1	SARVGLAHNEQF
TRBV20-1	TRBJ2-1	SAEDGSDYNEQF
TRBV29-1	TRBJ2-5	SVEWGGSQETQY
TRBV20-1	TRBJ2-3	SASGLAATDTQY
TRBV3-1	TRBJ2-7	ASSRNPGPADEQY
TRBV28	TRBJ2-1	ASSFGPGRTDEQF
TRBV29-1	TRBJ1-4	SVSVSGTKEKLF
TRBV6-5	TRBJ1-2	ASSRGGSGYT
TRBV7-9	TRBJ1-5	ASSVDSPNQPQH
TRBV9	TRBJ2-5	ASSSAGSEETQY
TRBV29-1	TRBJ1-2	SVATGTDYNYGYT
TRBV9	TRBJ1-2	ASIKGPGGDYGYT
TRBV30	TRBJ2-5	AWRHGTSGVRRDGTQY
TRBV6-6	TRBJ1-2	ASSSEGAFYGYT
TRBV9	TRBJ1-5	ASSRTGDYNQPQH
TRBV28	TRBJ1-1	ASSSTGIRR
TRBV29-1	TRBJ2-1	SVEELVGGDNEQF
TRBV20-1	TRBJ2-1	SADRPPNEQF
TRBV28	TRBJ1-4	ASSSLRGTNEKLF
TRBV5-6	TRBJ2-1	ASSLDGYNEQF
TRBV4-2	TRBJ1-5	ASGWDNNQPQH
TRBV28	TRBJ2-7	ASSFNEQY
TRBV4-1	TRBJ1-4	ASSHLGHSRNTVNEKLF
TRBV4-2	TRBJ2-1	ASSQPGTSPKDEQF
TRBV7-2	TRBJ2-1	ASSPWGGPNEQF
TRBV27	TRBJ2-5	ASSFDTLRRETQY
TRBV4-1	TRBJ1-2	ASSQDETGVYGYT
TRBV10-3	TRBJ2-5	AISLGQAQETQY
TRBV20-1	TRBJ1-1	SAANSINTEAF
TRBV7-9	TRBJ2-5	ASSTSGRQTQY